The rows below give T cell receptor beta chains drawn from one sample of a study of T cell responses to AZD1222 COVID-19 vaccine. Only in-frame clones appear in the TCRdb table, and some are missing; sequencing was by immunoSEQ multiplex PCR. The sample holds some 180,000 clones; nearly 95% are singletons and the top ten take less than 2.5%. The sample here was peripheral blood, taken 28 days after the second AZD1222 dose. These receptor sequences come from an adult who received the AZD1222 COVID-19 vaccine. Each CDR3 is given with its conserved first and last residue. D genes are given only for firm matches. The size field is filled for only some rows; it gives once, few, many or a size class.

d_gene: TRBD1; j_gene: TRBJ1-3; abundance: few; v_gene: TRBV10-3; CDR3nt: TGTGCCATCAGTCTCGACAGGGATGGAAACACCATATATTTT; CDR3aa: CAISLDRDGNTIYF
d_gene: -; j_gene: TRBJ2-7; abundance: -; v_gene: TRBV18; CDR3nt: TGTGCCAGCTCAGGAACCTACGAGCAGTACTTC; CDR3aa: CASSGTYEQYF
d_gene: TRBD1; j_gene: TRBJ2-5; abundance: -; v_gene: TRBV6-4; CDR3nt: TGTGCCAGCAGTAAGACAGGGGGCGCGGGTCGAGAGACCCAGTACTTC; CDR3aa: CASSKTGGAGRETQYF
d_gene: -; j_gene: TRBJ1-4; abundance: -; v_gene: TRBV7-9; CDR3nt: TGTGCCAGCAGCCAAAACCCCCCGTCTTTGTTTTTT; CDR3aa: CASSQNPPSLFF
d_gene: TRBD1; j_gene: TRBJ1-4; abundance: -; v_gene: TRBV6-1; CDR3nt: TGTGCCAGCAGTTCGAGACAGGGAGATAATGAAAAACTGTTTTTT; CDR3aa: CASSSRQGDNEKLFF
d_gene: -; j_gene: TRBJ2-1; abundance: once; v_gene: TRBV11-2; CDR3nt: TGTGCCAGCAGCCTCCGGACTGTTTCTGAGCAGTTCTTC; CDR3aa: CASSLRTVSEQFF
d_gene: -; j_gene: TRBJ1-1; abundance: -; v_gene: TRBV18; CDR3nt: TGTGCCAGCTCACCTCTGGGGAGGGACACTGAAGCTTTCTTT; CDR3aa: CASSPLGRDTEAFF
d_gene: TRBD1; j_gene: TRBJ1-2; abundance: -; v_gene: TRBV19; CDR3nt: TGTGCCAGTAGTATAGGAGACAGGGCAAGTGGCTACACCTTC; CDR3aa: CASSIGDRASGYTF
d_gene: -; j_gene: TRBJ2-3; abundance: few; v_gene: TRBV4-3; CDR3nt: TGCGCCAGCAGCCAAGATGGCAGGGTTACAGATACGCAGTATTTT; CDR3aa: CASSQDGRVTDTQYF
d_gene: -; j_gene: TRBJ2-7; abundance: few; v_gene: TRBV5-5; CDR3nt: TGTGCCAGCAGCTTGGGGGATATCTACGAGCAGTACTTC; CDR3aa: CASSLGDIYEQYF
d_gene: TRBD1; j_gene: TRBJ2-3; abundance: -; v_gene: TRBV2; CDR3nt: TGTGCCAGCAGTGAACAGGGGGTCCAGACAGATACGCAGTATTTT; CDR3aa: CASSEQGVQTDTQYF
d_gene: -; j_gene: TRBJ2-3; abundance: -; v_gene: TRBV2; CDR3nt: TGTGCCAGCGGCTCTGGGGGCGGGAAGGCTACGCAGTATTTT; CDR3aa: CASGSGGGKATQYF
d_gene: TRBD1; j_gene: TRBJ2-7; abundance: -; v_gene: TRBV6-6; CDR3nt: TGTGCCAGCAGACTACTCCGGGACAGTTACGAGCAGTACTTC; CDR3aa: CASRLLRDSYEQYF
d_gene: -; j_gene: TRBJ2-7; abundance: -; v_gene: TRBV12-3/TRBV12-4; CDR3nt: TGTGCCAGCAGTCCTCCGCCCCCGAGCGAGCAGTACTTC; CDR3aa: CASSPPPPSEQYF
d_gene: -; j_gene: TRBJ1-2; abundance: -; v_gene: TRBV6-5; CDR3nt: TGTGCCAGCTCCACCCGGGACCTACTAGAGGGTGGCTACACCTTC; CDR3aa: CASSTRDLLEGGYTF